These T cell receptor beta chains were read from a single sample in a study of T cell repertoires in cytomegalovirus infection. TCRdb reprocessed the reads via MiXCR and lists one record per CDR3 protein. The table has 70,000 to 95,000 distinct CDR3 sequences, approximately 32% seen once. These receptors' antigens are unknown. Sequenced material: CD8+ T cells from cultured PBMCs, taken from culture after CMV antigen stimulation. These receptor sequences come from a human donor in good health (CMV status not recorded). Some clones in this sample may be carry-over from other donors' samples. Both conserved end residues are trimmed from each CDR3.

J: TRBJ2-7
V: TRBV5-5
CDR3: ASSTDTSYEQY

J: TRBJ2-2
V: TRBV13
CDR3: ASSQEGSGELF

J: TRBJ1-1
V: TRBV10-2
CDR3: ASSESAGVNTEAF

J: TRBJ1-5
V: TRBV6-1
CDR3: ASSEASGTGSNQPQH

J: TRBJ2-1
V: TRBV11-2
CDR3: ASSYSSWAEQF

J: TRBJ2-7
V: TRBV7-6
CDR3: ASSVEGGRSSYEQY

J: TRBJ2-5
V: TRBV19
CDR3: AIRTSGGTGETQY

J: TRBJ2-2
V: TRBV28
CDR3: ASTQLPSGHTGELF

J: TRBJ2-3
V: TRBV2
CDR3: ASKAGGFTSTDTQY

J: TRBJ2-5
V: TRBV12-5
CDR3: ASGLAGKETQY

J: TRBJ1-2
V: TRBV5-1
CDR3: ASSLGSGGDGYT

J: TRBJ2-5
V: TRBV7-8
CDR3: ASSPSPAAQETQY

J: TRBJ1-1
V: TRBV20-1
CDR3: SARWTGRGTEAF

J: TRBJ1-5
V: TRBV27
CDR3: ASSPRGGQTMPQH

J: TRBJ1-2
V: TRBV28
CDR3: ASSLLTGGGYT

J: TRBJ1-6
V: TRBV9
CDR3: ASSVELPSPLH

J: TRBJ2-1
V: TRBV5-4
CDR3: ASSPIIRGPIHEQF

J: TRBJ2-6
V: TRBV2
CDR3: ASSESWDTRNSGANVLT

J: TRBJ2-2
V: TRBV5-1
CDR3: ASSSRDINTGELF

J: TRBJ1-2
V: TRBV10-3
CDR3: ATWDLNYGYT

J: TRBJ1-1
V: TRBV7-9
CDR3: ASTGGGTNTEAF

J: TRBJ2-1
V: TRBV7-2
CDR3: ASSFRDRGDNEQF

J: TRBJ1-2
V: TRBV27
CDR3: ASSLTGTGGSWYGYT

J: TRBJ2-2
V: TRBV20-1
CDR3: SARDRRTGELF

J: TRBJ2-7
V: TRBV7-3
CDR3: ASSSPGQGREEQY

J: TRBJ2-1
V: TRBV12-3/TRBV12-4
CDR3: ASRAGGRGEQF

J: TRBJ2-7
V: TRBV7-6
CDR3: ASRPPPGQSYEQY

J: TRBJ2-2
V: TRBV12-3/TRBV12-4
CDR3: ASLNTGELF

J: TRBJ1-1
V: TRBV19
CDR3: ASSISGGGEAF

J: TRBJ2-1
V: TRBV7-2
CDR3: ASSERNYNEQF

J: TRBJ1-6
V: TRBV20-1
CDR3: SARDGTGQSYNSPLH

J: TRBJ1-4
V: TRBV12-3/TRBV12-4
CDR3: ASSPGRRVEKLF

J: TRBJ2-7
V: TRBV12-3/TRBV12-4
CDR3: ASSPGTGGDEQY

J: TRBJ1-5
V: TRBV12-3/TRBV12-4
CDR3: ASSLDSRGDGSSNQPQH

J: TRBJ1-2
V: TRBV6-1
CDR3: ASFYSFRQPGFGGYT

J: TRBJ2-6
V: TRBV2
CDR3: ASWGGNSGANVLT

J: TRBJ2-1
V: TRBV7-8
CDR3: ASSQELYNEQF

J: TRBJ1-5
V: TRBV2
CDR3: ASSEALSQPQH

J: TRBJ1-4
V: TRBV12-3/TRBV12-4
CDR3: ASSAPGTANEKLF

J: TRBJ2-1
V: TRBV7-9
CDR3: ASSRLGQGEYNEQF